A selection of T cell receptor beta chains follows, all from one sample in a study of shared clonotypes between healthy human individuals. Only in-frame clones appear in the TCRdb table, and some are missing; sequencing was by immunoSEQ multiplex PCR. The top ten clones hold around 0.25% of a sample with under 1 million clones, 96% of them seen once. Sequencing input: naive CD8+ T cells sorted from blood. The receptors were sampled from a man under 40 in good health. Both conserved end residues are part of each CDR3. D genes are given only for firm matches. Clone size appears in some rows only: once, few, many, or a class for an expanded clone.

TRBD2 | - | TRBJ2-7 | TRBV28 | CASSPYERELPYEQYF | TGTGCCAGCAGCCCATACGAGCGGGAGCTCCCCTACGAGCAGTACTTC
TRBD1 | once | TRBJ2-3 | TRBV5-5 | CASSFSRDRDTDTQYF | TGTGCCAGCAGCTTCAGTCGGGACAGGGACACAGATACGCAGTATTTT
- | - | TRBJ2-7 | TRBV27 | CASSFGRIYEQYF | TGTGCCAGCAGTTTTGGGCGGATCTACGAGCAGTACTTC
- | - | TRBJ2-7 | TRBV5-4 | CASSLENHLSYEQYF | TGTGCCAGCAGCTTGGAGAATCACCTCTCCTACGAGCAGTACTTC
- | - | TRBJ2-2 | TRBV29-1 | CSGVPGTGELFF | TGCAGCGGGGTTCCGGGCACCGGGGAGCTGTTTTTT
- | - | TRBJ2-1 | TRBV7-9 | CASSPRQGGDEQFF | TGTGCCAGCAGCCCCAGACAGGGAGGTGATGAGCAGTTCTTC
- | once | TRBJ2-5 | TRBV19 | CASRQDTTQETQYF | TGTGCCAGTAGACAGGACACGACACAAGAGACCCAGTACTTC
- | - | TRBJ2-2 | TRBV4-1 | CASSQDARIGELFF | TGCGCCAGCAGCCAAGATGCCAGGATCGGGGAGCTGTTTTTT
- | - | TRBJ2-7 | TRBV2 | CASRGSGSLSSYEQYF | TGTGCCAGCAGGGGGTCCGGGAGTCTTAGCTCCTACGAGCAGTACTTC
- | - | TRBJ2-7 | TRBV29-1 | CSVDQGYEQYF | TGCAGCGTTGATCAGGGCTACGAGCAGTACTTC
TRBD1 | - | TRBJ2-7 | TRBV4-3 | CASSMDRGTYEQYF | TGCGCCAGCAGCATGGACAGGGGAACCTACGAGCAGTACTTC
TRBD1 | - | TRBJ2-5 | TRBV5-1 | CASSPGQGQETQYF | TGCGCCAGCAGCCCAGGACAGGGGCAAGAGACCCAGTACTTC
TRBD2 | - | TRBJ2-1 | TRBV29-1 | CSVEGQTLAGGNEQFF | TGCAGCGTTGAAGGTCAAACACTAGCGGGAGGAAATGAGCAGTTCTTC
TRBD1 | - | TRBJ1-4 | TRBV5-8 | CASSPYRGGGEKLFF | TGTGCCAGCAGCCCTTACAGGGGAGGGGGTGAAAAACTGTTTTTT
- | - | TRBJ1-1 | TRBV29-1 | CSVYRENTEAFF | TGCAGCGTTTACAGGGAGAACACTGAAGCTTTCTTT
TRBD1 | - | TRBJ2-1 | TRBV6-4 | CASAGTASGHEQFF | TGTGCCAGTGCCGGGACAGCGAGTGGTCATGAGCAGTTCTTC
- | - | TRBJ2-2 | TRBV27 | CASSWSASGELFF | TGTGCCAGCAGTTGGTCGGCCTCCGGGGAGCTGTTTTTT
- | - | TRBJ1-5 | TRBV7-8 | CASSLEGQPQHF | TGTGCCAGCAGCTTAGAAGGTCAGCCCCAGCATTTT
- | once | TRBJ2-4 | TRBV9 | CASSVGNGGNIQYF | TGTGCCAGCAGCGTGGGAAATGGAGGAAACATTCAGTACTTC
- | - | TRBJ2-1 | TRBV27 | CASSLSSPSNEQFF | TGTGCCAGCAGTTTATCTAGTCCTTCCAATGAGCAGTTCTTC
- | - | TRBJ2-2 | TRBV5-4 | CASSLRNTGELFF | TGTGCCAGCAGCTTGCGAAACACCGGGGAGCTGTTTTTT
TRBD1 | - | TRBJ2-7 | TRBV27 | CASSPSGTGGSAQYF | TGTGCCAGCAGTCCCTCCGGGACAGGGGGCTCCGCGCAGTACTTC
- | - | TRBJ2-1 | TRBV7-8 | CASAQSSYNEQFF | TGTGCCAGCGCCCAGAGTTCCTACAATGAGCAGTTCTTC
TRBD2 | - | TRBJ2-1 | TRBV13 | CASSLGWLAGDQEQFF | TGTGCCAGCAGCTTAGGGTGGCTAGCGGGAGATCAGGAGCAGTTCTTC
TRBD1 | - | TRBJ2-2 | TRBV11-2 | CASSLFPGGGTGELFF | TGTGCCAGCAGCTTATTCCCAGGGGGCGGGACCGGGGAGCTGTTTTTT
TRBD1 | - | TRBJ2-1 | TRBV7-9 | CASSWAGTGYYNEQFF | TGTGCCAGCAGCTGGGCCGGGACAGGGTACTACAATGAGCAGTTCTTC
TRBD2 | - | TRBJ2-1 | TRBV9 | CASSVFGGSSYNEQFF | TGTGCCAGCAGCGTTTTTGGCGGGAGCTCCTACAATGAGCAGTTCTTC
- | - | TRBJ2-1 | TRBV19 | CASSITDFNEQFF | TGTGCCAGTAGTATAACTGATTTCAATGAGCAGTTCTTC
- | - | TRBJ2-2 | TRBV5-5 | CASSSNGENTGELFF | TGTGCCAGCAGTTCTAATGGAGAGAACACCGGGGAGCTGTTTTTT
TRBD2 | - | TRBJ2-3 | TRBV11-2 | CASSSGGGAQYF | TGTGCCAGCAGCTCCGGGGGGGGTGCGCAGTATTTT
- | - | TRBJ2-6 | TRBV14 | CASSQVANVLTF | TGTGCCAGCAGCCAAGTGGCCAACGTCCTGACTTTC
- | - | TRBJ2-2 | TRBV27 | CASSFVTANTGELFF | TGTGCCAGCAGTTTTGTCACAGCGAACACCGGGGAGCTGTTTTTT
TRBD1 | - | TRBJ1-4 | TRBV30 | CAWSGEGANGEKLFF | TGTGCCTGGAGCGGGGAGGGGGCGAACGGTGAAAAACTGTTTTTT
- | - | TRBJ2-1 | TRBV7-8 | CASSRGNEQFF | TGTGCCAGCAGCCGGGGCAATGAGCAGTTCTTC
- | - | TRBJ1-5 | TRBV9 | CASSVGHSNQPQHF | TGTGCCAGCAGCGTAGGTCATAGCAATCAGCCCCAGCATTTT
- | - | TRBJ2-1 | TRBV6-1 | CASSATDGQFF | TGTGCCAGCAGTGCGACAGATGGGCAGTTCTTC
TRBD1 | few | TRBJ2-7 | TRBV5-1 | CASSLGQGAYEQYF | TGCGCCAGCAGCTTGGGGCAGGGGGCCTACGAGCAGTACTTC
TRBD2 | once | TRBJ2-3 | TRBV4-1 | CASSQVGREGLGTDTQYF | TGCGCCAGCAGCCAAGTAGGCCGGGAGGGCCTTGGCACAGATACGCAGTATTTT
- | - | TRBJ2-7 | TRBV28 | CASSSTRAGSPYEQYF | TGTGCCAGCAGCTCAACCAGAGCAGGATCCCCCTACGAGCAGTACTTC
- | - | TRBJ2-7 | TRBV5-1 | CASSLDPPEQYF | TGCGCCAGCAGCTTGGATCCCCCTGAGCAGTACTTC
- | - | TRBJ2-2 | TRBV21-1 | CASSIRTGPGELFF | TGTGCCAGCAGCATCCGGACAGGCCCCGGGGAGCTGTTTTTT
- | - | TRBJ2-7 | TRBV27 | CASSLRPHYEQYF | TGTGCCAGCAGTTTGAGACCTCACTACGAGCAGTACTTC
TRBD2 | - | TRBJ2-7 | TRBV7-2 | CASSFSGTAYEQYF | TGTGCCAGCAGCTTTAGCGGGACCGCCTACGAGCAGTACTTC
TRBD1 | - | TRBJ1-2 | TRBV6-1 | CASSEGTGGYGYTF | TGTGCCAGCAGTGAAGGGACAGGGGGGTATGGCTACACCTTC
TRBD2 | - | TRBJ2-7 | TRBV27 | CASSSASGRHSYEQYF | TGTGCCAGCAGTAGCGCTAGCGGGAGGCACTCCTACGAGCAGTACTTC
- | - | TRBJ2-1 | TRBV30 | CAWSVYGTWQFF | TGTGCCTGGAGTGTCTATGGGACGTGGCAGTTCTTC
- | - | TRBJ2-7 | TRBV5-1 | CASSWAADYSYEQYF | TGCGCCAGCAGCTGGGCGGCGGACTACTCCTACGAGCAGTACTTC
- | - | TRBJ2-1 | TRBV5-1 | CASSLGHTSYNEQFF | TGCGCCAGCAGCTTGGGACACACCTCCTACAATGAGCAGTTCTTC
- | - | TRBJ2-5 | TRBV30 | CAWSVPAGAETQYF | TGTGCCTGGAGTGTTCCGGCGGGGGCAGAGACCCAGTACTTC
- | - | TRBJ2-7 | TRBV28 | CASSFFRENGEQYF | TGTGCCAGCAGTTTTTTCCGGGAGAACGGCGAGCAGTACTTC
TRBD2 | - | TRBJ2-3 | TRBV15 | CATSRDRGRANDPPDTQYF | TGTGCCACCAGCAGAGATCGAGGGAGGGCCAATGACCCCCCAGATACGCAGTATTTT
- | - | TRBJ2-2 | TRBV27 | CASSFAGPSSNTGELFF | TGTGCCAGCAGTTTTGCAGGTCCCTCTTCTAACACCGGGGAGCTGTTTTTT
TRBD2 | once | TRBJ2-7 | TRBV7-9 | CASSQTGGGNSYEQYF | TGTGCCAGCAGCCAAACGGGGGGTGGAAACTCCTACGAGCAGTACTTC
- | - | TRBJ2-3 | TRBV5-1 | CASSLVWRITDTQYF | TGCGCCAGCAGCTTGGTTTGGCGGATCACAGATACGCAGTATTTT
TRBD2 | - | TRBJ2-3 | TRBV28 | CASRPPGLAEKSTDTQYF | TGTGCCAGCAGGCCGCCGGGACTAGCGGAGAAAAGCACAGATACGCAGTATTTT
TRBD1 | - | TRBJ2-7 | TRBV6-5 | CASTQGDRGLNEQYF | TGTGCCAGCACCCAAGGTGACAGGGGTCTGAACGAGCAGTACTTC
TRBD1 | - | TRBJ1-1 | TRBV28 | CASRYGQGAVTEAFF | TGTGCCAGCAGATACGGACAGGGGGCGGTCACTGAAGCTTTCTTT
- | - | TRBJ2-3 | TRBV11-2 | CASSQGTYSTDTQYF | TGTGCCAGCAGCCAAGGGACTTATAGCACAGATACGCAGTATTTT
- | - | TRBJ2-2 | TRBV9 | CASSPTPGSGELFF | TGTGCCAGCAGCCCAACTCCCGGGAGCGGGGAGCTGTTTTTT
TRBD1 | - | TRBJ2-7 | TRBV19 | CASSAGTGAYEQYF | TGTGCCAGTAGTGCCGGGACAGGGGCCTACGAGCAGTACTTC